Shown below are 7 T cell receptor beta chains from a single sample sequenced in a study of radiotherapy plus CTLA-4 blockade in lung cancer. Generated by immunoSEQ multiplex PCR, the TCRdb table keeps only in-frame clones and is missing some. This table holds around 80,000 clones, under 75% found once. Sequenced here: peripheral blood, sampled from a patient treated with radiotherapy plus ipilimumab. The receptor source for this set is a human donor with non-small cell lung cancer whose response to radiotherapy plus ipilimumab could not be evaluated.

In its sample, this clone was seen a few times. The chain uses TRBV5-6 and TRBJ2-7, with TRBD2 identical over 10 bases. This CDR3 region has 17 residues. Per the germline V gene, CDR1 is SGHDT and CDR2 is YYEEEE. After removal of 7 bases from V and 6 bases from J, the junction contained 19 bases not matched to a gene. The CDR3 nucleotides read TGTGCCAGCGCCCCGGTCGTTGGACTAGCGGCACGGGGCGAGCAGTACTTC. This sequence encodes CASAPVVGLAARGEQYF. Full variable domain (missing parts from reference TRBV5-6 and TRBJ2-7): DAGVTQSPTHLIKTRGQQVTLRCSPKSGHDTVSWYQQALGQGPQFIFQYYEEEERQRGNFPDRFSGHQFPNYSSELNVNALLLGDSALYLCASAPVVGLAARGEQYFGPGTRLTVT.

This sequence joins TRBV11-3 and TRBJ2-5, with D possibly matching TRBD2 (6 bases). Germline V lookup: CDR1 SGHNT, CDR2 YENEEA. The CDR3 consists of 14 residues. Trimming cost V 4 bases and J 5 bases, with 14 bases left between them. DNA of the CDR3: TGTGCCAGCAGCTCTCGGGCTAGCGAGGAGACCCAGTACTTC. Its protein product is CASSSRASEETQYF.

The chain recombines TRBV5-8 with TRBJ1-5; D call uncertain. V was shortened by 4 bases and J by 5 bases, with 4 bases between the two germline ends. The CDR3 covers 11 residues. Per germline, CDR1 SGHTS and CDR2 YDEGEE. For the CDR3, the DNA is TGTGCCAGCAGCAGCTATCAGCCCCAGCATTTT. Its translation is CASSSYQPQHF. Full variable domain (remainder filled in from reference TRBV5-8 and TRBJ1-5): EAGVTQSPTHLIKTRGQQATLRCSPISGHTSVYWYQQALGLGLQFLLWYDEGEERNRGNFPPRFSGRQFPNYSSELNVNALELEDSALYLCASSSYQPQHFGDGTRLSIL.

The V call is TRBV28, the J call TRBJ1-2; unclear D gene. With 6 bases removed from V and 2 bases from J, the gap between germline ends came to 13 bases. This CDR3 contains 14 residues. The V gene's germline CDR1 is MDHEN and CDR2 SYDVKM. The CDR3 bases are TGTGCCAGCAGGGCCGCGGGTCAAAACTATGGCTACACCTTC. It encodes CASRAAGQNYGYTF.

The chain uses TRBV9 and TRBJ2-7, with D maybe TRBD2 (6 bases). This CDR3 spans 14 amino acids. CDR1 and CDR2 from the germline V gene are SGDLS and YYNGEE. V lost 7 bases to trimming and J lost 3 bases, with 17 bases between them. CDR3 sequence (DNA): TGTGCCAGCTTCGGACCGCTCGGGGGCTACGAGCAGTACTTC. This codes for CASFGPLGGYEQYF.

This clone was found a few times. This chain uses TRBV10-2 with TRBJ2-1, with D hard to call. The CDR3 consists of 14 residues. Germline V gene data show CDR1 as WSHSY and CDR2 as SAAADI. V shed 6 bases and J shed 3 bases, with 12 bases lying between them. Here the CDR3 reads CASSPRQIYNEQFF. In nucleotides, the CDR3 is TGCGCCAGCAGCCCGCGGCAGATCTACAATGAGCAGTTCTTC.

The CDR3 here is CASSPWGGANTEAFF. CDR3 nucleotide sequence: TGCGCCAGCAGCCCTTGGGGGGGCGCGAACACTGAAGCTTTCTTT. V gene TRBV5-1 combines with J gene TRBJ1-1; a weak D match, TRBD1 (6 bases). Germline V gene lookup returns CDR1 SGHRS and CDR2 YFSETQ. Trimming removed 4 bases from V and 1 base from J, with 14 bases in between. This CDR3 region has 15 residues.